This T cell receptor (beta chain) was identified in a study of CXCR3-negative and CXCR3-positive naive CD8 T cells. Study-level information: Sequencing gave some 140 million TRB reads overall, about 1.5 +/- 0.3 million per library. Findings and limits, study-wide: Naive cells that were CXCR3-negative or CXCR3-positive used TRBV-TRBJ genes alike, while memory cells diverged. Both naive subsets had comparably high diversity; memory CD8+ cells much lower.

Within the CD8+ T cell compartment, naive cells were CD45RO-CCR7+CD27+CD95-. With regard to this clonotype: The antigen is unknown.

UMI labels and 5' RACE were used to prepare the TRB cDNA libraries. From its re-call of the 5' RACE reads, TCRdb lists each CDR3 protein once, without DNA. Its table records about 62,000 distinct CDR3 sequences. CDR3 length: 15 amino acids. The TCR was taken from a human donor in good health. Some clones in this sample may be carry-over from other donors' samples. This sequence joins TRBV12-3 or TRBV12-4 and TRBJ1-2; no DNA is available, so the TRBD1 call from TCRdb remains unchecked. Sequenced input: naive CXCR3- CD8+ T cells from blood. Sample subset: CD45RO-CCR7+CD27+CD95- naive CD8+ T cells lacking CXCR3 (TNR3-). CDR3 amino acids: CASSLFREKPYGYTF.